These 20 T cell receptor beta chains share one sample of origin, sequenced in a study of blood T cell repertoires in COVID-19. The repertoire was sequenced with immunoSEQ multiplex PCR; TCRdb's copy has only in-frame clones and lacks some. The table includes about 73,000 clones, over 70% detected once. Material for sequencing was peripheral blood. Every receptor here comes from a man older than 75 with active or convalescent COVID-19.

The CDR3 DNA is TGTGCCAGATCTAGCGGGGGGGCAGTAGGAAACACCGGGGAGCTGTTTTTT. Its translation: CARSSGGAVGNTGELFF. This chain connects TRBV2 to TRBJ2-2, with 12 positions matching TRBD2. In germline, CDR1 is SNHLY, CDR2 FYNNEI. The CDR3 loop spans 17 amino acids. With V trimmed by 9 bases and J by 2 bases, 10 bases remained unmatched.

This sequence joins TRBV7-9 and TRBJ2-7, with 8 positions matching TRBD2. Unmatched junction bases numbered 13, after V lost 7 bases and J lost 2 bases. CDR3 length equals 16 residues. The V gene's germline CDR1 is SEHNR and CDR2 FQNEAQ (reference sequence). The CDR3 nucleotides read TGTGCCAGCACCGATATAGCGGGATATAACCCCTACGAGCAGTACTTC. This encodes CASTDIAGYNPYEQYF.

This clone has a handful of counts. V gene TRBV6-5 combines with J gene TRBJ1-6; unclear D gene. Germline CDR1 MNHEY, CDR2 SVGAGI. V was pared by 2 bases and J by 9 bases, with 11 bases between. CDR3 length equals 14 residues. As DNA, the CDR3 is TGTGCCAGCAGTTACGGAGGAGTCGGTTCACCCCTCCACTTT. It yields the protein CASSYGGVGSPLHF.

The chain joins TRBV15 to TRBJ2-1, with a weak D call TRBD2 (6 bases). V was cut by 1 base and J by 8 bases, with 12 bases left in between. Germline V gene data show CDR1 as LNHNV and CDR2 as YYDKDF (reference sequence). The length of the CDR3 is 14 residues. CDR3: CATSRGAGGDEQFF. In DNA form, the CDR3 reads TGTGCCACCAGCAGAGGGGCCGGGGGAGATGAGCAGTTCTTC.

V is TRBV7-2 and J is TRBJ1-3; TRBD1 might be the D (5 bases). Deletions cut 5 bases from V and 2 bases from J, with 10 bases between. The CDR3 contains 14 residues. In germline, CDR1 is SGHTA, CDR2 FQGNSA. CDR3 amino acids: CASSNDRPGNTIYF. The DNA of the CDR3 is TGTGCCAGCAGCAACGACAGACCTGGAAACACCATATATTTT. Complete variable domain (other parts from reference TRBV7-2 and TRBJ1-3): GAGVSQSPSNKVTEKGKDVELRCDPISGHTALYWYRQSLGQGLEFLIYFQGNSAPDKSGLPSDRFSAERTGGSVSTLTIQRTQQEDSAVYLCASSNDRPGNTIYFGEGSWLTVV.

This clone has just a few counts. V gene TRBV11-3 combines with J gene TRBJ2-3; no definite D call. CDR3 length: 12 residues. V gave up 4 bases and J gave up 6 bases, with 8 bases separating them. The germline CDR1 and CDR2 sequences are SGHNT and YENEEA. The CDR3 bases are TGTGCCAGCAGCTCCTCTCTCGATACGCAGTATTTT. It translates to CASSSSLDTQYF.

The chain joins TRBV5-1 to TRBJ2-2; D is possibly TRBD1 (5 bases). CDR3 length: 15 amino acids. Germline loops: CDR1 SGHRS, CDR2 YFSETQ. V dropped 6 bases and J dropped 1 base, with 13 bases sitting between them. This chain's CDR3 is CASKPDSVNTGELFF. The CDR3 DNA is TGCGCCAGCAAACCTGACAGTGTGAACACCGGGGAGCTGTTTTTT.

The J gene is TRBJ2-7, the V gene TRBV7-2, with 10 bases identical to TRBD2. The junction had 4 bases not matched to a gene; V was cut back by 5 bases and J by 3 bases. Germline-derived CDR1 and CDR2 are SGHTA and FQGNSA. CDR3 size: 14 residues. The CDR3 reads CASSARLAGYEQYF. DNA for the CDR3: TGTGCCAGCAGCGCTAGACTAGCGGGCTACGAGCAGTACTTC.

V is TRBV5-6 and J is TRBJ1-1; TRBD1 is a possible D gene (6 bases). CDR1 is SGHDT, CDR2 YYEEEE, per germline. Trimming stripped 7 bases from V and 2 bases from J, with 12 bases between. The CDR3 contains 13 residues. CDR3 DNA: TGTGCCAGCGTTGAGGGGGAAAACACTGAAGCTTTCTTT. This translates into CASVEGENTEAFF. Full variable domain (outside the CDR3, taken from reference TRBV5-6 and TRBJ1-1): DAGVTQSPTHLIKTRGQQVTLRCSPKSGHDTVSWYQQALGQGPQFIFQYYEEEERQRGNFPDRFSGHQFPNYSSELNVNALLLGDSALYLCASVEGENTEAFFGQGTRLTVV.

This chain connects TRBV11-2 to TRBJ2-7, with TRBD1 matching 8 bases. The V and J ends lost 1 base and 4 bases, in that order; junction bases with no gene match: 15. Germline-derived CDR1 and CDR2 are SGHAT and FQNNGV. The CDR3 length is 18 residues. CDR3 amino acids: CASSLVRTGTGFFYEQYF. The CDR3 DNA reads as TGTGCCAGCAGCTTAGTACGAACCGGGACAGGTTTTTTTTACGAGCAGTACTTC. Combining the CDR3 with reference TRBV11-2 and TRBJ2-7 gives the whole variable domain EAGVAQSPRYKIIEKRQSVAFWCNPISGHATLYWYQQILGQGPKLLIQFQNNGVVDDSQLPKDRFSAERLKGVDSTLKIQPAKLEDSAVYLCASSLVRTGTGFFYEQYFGPGTRLTVT.

This clone was seen more than once but under ten times. This chain connects TRBV19 to TRBJ1-1, with 7 bases fitting TRBD1. The germline gives CDR1 LNHDA, CDR2 SQIVND (reference sequence). The length of the CDR3 is 12 residues. V lost 4 bases to trimming and J lost 7 bases; unmatched junction nucleotides: 3. In DNA, the CDR3 is TGTGCCAGTAGTACCCGGACAGGTGAAGCTTTCTTT. It codes for CASSTRTGEAFF.

V is TRBV27 and J is TRBJ2-5; 7 positions agree with TRBD1. The CDR3 contains 14 residues. V was clipped by 4 bases and J by 7 bases; unmatched bases: 9. Per the germline V gene, CDR1 is MNHEY and CDR2 is SMNVEV (reference sequence). Here the CDR3 DNA reads TGTGCCAGCAGTTCACTCACAGGGGTGGGGACCCAGTACTTC. This codes for CASSSLTGVGTQYF.

The chain combines TRBV3-1 (or the pseudogene TRBV3-2) with TRBJ1-5; D gene unclear. CDR1 is LGHDT, CDR2 YNNKEL, per germline (reference sequence). With 4 bases removed from V and 7 bases from J, the gap between germline ends came to 14 bases. This CDR3 has 14 residues. CDR3 nucleotide sequence: TGTGCCAGCAGCCCCCGTGAGGCGGTGCAGCCCCAGCATTTT. Amino acid sequence: CASSPREAVQPQHF.

This clone was seen a single time. The chain employs TRBV6-2 or TRBV6-3 and TRBJ2-1; D unresolved. The CDR3 runs 14 residues. V lost 2 bases, J lost 9 bases, and 14 bases lay in between. Germline-derived CDR1 and CDR2 are MNHEY and SVGEGT. CDR3: CASSYARVRAEQFF. CDR3 in DNA: TGTGCCAGCAGTTACGCCCGGGTCAGAGCTGAGCAGTTCTTC.

The chain has TRBV7-8 and TRBJ2-1; TRBD2 is a possible D gene (6 bases). The CDR3 sequence is 15 residues long. Looked up from germline, CDR1 is SGHVS and CDR2 is FQNEAQ. With 7 bases removed from V and 3 bases from J, the gap between germline ends came to 16 bases. CDR3 DNA sequence: TGTGCCAGCACCCGGGCGGGGAACGACTACAATGAGCAGTTCTTC. Protein: CASTRAGNDYNEQFF. Looking up the rest from reference TRBV7-8 and TRBJ2-1 gives the full variable domain: GAGVSQSPRYKVAKRGQDVALRCDPISGHVSLFWYQQALGQGPEFLTYFQNEAQLDKSGLPSDRFFAERPEGSVSTLKIQRTQQEDSAVYLCASTRAGNDYNEQFFGPGTRLTVL.

The genes are TRBV7-2 and TRBJ2-1; TRBD2 might be the D (5 bases). Per germline, CDR1 SGHTA and CDR2 FQGNSA. The CDR3 runs to 14 residues. The V gene lost 0 bases and the J gene lost 5 bases, with 8 bases spanning the gap. CDR3 in amino acids: CASSLAGRDNEQFF. The CDR3 nucleotides are TGTGCCAGCAGCTTAGCAGGGAGAGACAATGAGCAGTTCTTC.

This clone turned up a few times. The V gene is TRBV2, the J gene TRBJ2-1; 7 bases align to TRBD2. Germline loops: CDR1 SNHLY, CDR2 FYNNEI. The CDR3 spans 14 residues. Trimming at V came to 10 bases and at J to 5 bases, leaving 11 bases not matched to a gene. The DNA of the CDR3 is TGTGCCACTCAAGCTACCGGGACTAACAATGAGCAGTTCTTC. Translation gives CATQATGTNNEQFF.

The chain carries TRBV18 and TRBJ2-5; 11 bases are shared with TRBD2. This CDR3 comprises 14 residues. Germline CDR1 reads KGHSH; CDR2 reads LQKENI. V lost 5 bases, J lost 5 bases, and 4 bases stayed unmatched. The CDR3 nucleotides are TGTGCCAGCTCAAAGACTAGCGGGACGGAGACCCAGTACTTC. This gives the protein CASSKTSGTETQYF.

V gene TRBV30 combines with J gene TRBJ1-5; a weak D match, TRBD1 (5 bases). This CDR3 has 12 amino acids. Germline V gives CDR1 GTSNPN, CDR2 SVGIG (reference sequence). Deletions cut 1 base from V and 7 bases from J, with 8 bases between. CDR3 in DNA: TGTGCCTGGAGTGGGGGCGGCCAGCCCCAGCATTTT. It encodes CAWSGGGQPQHF.

The chain has TRBV5-1 and TRBJ2-3; D might be TRBD2 (6 bases). This CDR3 spans 14 amino acids. Looked up from germline, CDR1 is SGHRS and CDR2 is YFSETQ. With 0 bases removed from V and 2 bases from J, the gap between germline ends came to 7 bases. The CDR3 nucleotides read TGCGCCAGCAGCTTGGGGCGGGACACAGATACGCAGTATTTT. Amino acid sequence: CASSLGRDTDTQYF.